This T cell receptor (beta chain) emerged from a study of tumor-infiltrating lymphocytes in primary liver carcinoma. This CDR3 comprises 12 residues. In germline, CDR1 is SQVTM, CDR2 ANQGSEA. Comments on this clonotype: One end of the junction fails to match germline, which may point to a read error.

The study co-extracted DNA and RNA from approximately 20-30 mg of unsorted bulk tissue. TCR beta cDNA was reverse-transcribed from around 0.55 ug of total RNA. The reaction used a constant-region primer and ProtoScript II reverse transcriptase. Three rounds of nested multiplex PCR with slightly modified ARM-PCR produced TCR beta libraries. Forward primers for TRBV1-TRBV30 and a C-beta reverse primer served the first two PCR rounds, at 10 cycles each. One entry per CDR3 protein results from TCRdb running MiXCR on the multiplex PCR reads. The sample records about 190,000 distinct CDR3 sequences, around four fifths being singletons.

This chain connects TRBV29-1 to TRBJ1-1, with D perhaps TRBD1 (6 bases). This receptor was taken from a man aged 35-49 years with primary liver carcinoma and hepatitis B virus infection. Sample: tumor tissue from primary liver carcinoma. In DNA form, the CDR3 reads TGCAGCGTGATATCGGGGGGCACTGAAACTTTCTTT. It yields the protein CSVISGGTETFF.